Below, 20 T cell receptor beta chains from the same sample are listed, as sequenced in a study of T cell repertoires in ileal Crohn's disease. Produced via immunoSEQ multiplex PCR; TCRdb's table is partial and in-frame only. The sample records 2,400 or so clones, more than 65% being singletons. The sequenced material came from ileal tissue. These receptors originate from an adult with Crohn's disease.

This chain links TRBV11-3 with TRBJ2-3; weak D call: TRBD2 (6 bases). The V and J ends lost 4 bases and 0 bases respectively, with 14 bases between them. The CDR3 sequence is 16 residues long. The germline V gene encodes CDR1 SGHNT and CDR2 YENEEA. The CDR3: CASSSIFGGSTDTQYF. DNA of the CDR3: TGTGCCAGCAGCTCCATATTCGGGGGTAGCACAGATACGCAGTATTTT.

This chain joins TRBV25-1 and TRBJ2-1, with 9 bases identical to TRBD2. From germline, CDR1 is MGHDK and CDR2 SYGVNS. This CDR3 spans 16 amino acids. V lost 1 base and J lost 2; bases outside the gene matches: 3. DNA of the CDR3: TGTGCCAGCAGTGAATTGGCTAGCGGGGCCTACAATGAGCAGTTCTTC. Its protein is CASSELASGAYNEQFF.

The chain carries TRBV4-1 and TRBJ2-1; TRBD2 agrees at 9 bases. Trimming cost V 0 bases and J 3 bases; bases outside gene matches: 12. Germline V gene lookup returns CDR1 MGHRA and CDR2 YSYEKL. There are 19 residues in the CDR3. CDR3 sequence (DNA): TGCGCCAGCAGCCAAGAAAGGGGTAGCGGGAGTTTCTTCTACAATGAGCAGTTCTTC. It encodes CASSQERGSGSFFYNEQFF.

The chain employs TRBV10-3 and TRBJ2-1; 8 bases match TRBD2. This CDR3 spans 14 amino acids. The V segment lost 5 bases and the J segment 2 bases; nucleotides outside the gene matches: 2. Germline CDR1 and CDR2: ENHRY and SYGVKD. CDR3 DNA: TGTGCCATCAGTAGCGGGGGCGCCTACAATGAGCAGTTCTTC. This translates into CAISSGGAYNEQFF.

This rearrangement joins TRBV19 to TRBJ2-7; maybe TRBD1 (6 bases). CDR3 length: 14 residues. V was trimmed by 11 bases and J by 5 bases, leaving 22 bases between them. CDR1 is LNHDA, CDR2 SQIVND, per germline (reference sequence). CDR3 bases: TGTGCCTCCTCCGCCGGGACACCAAATCACGAGCAGTACGTC. This codes for CASSAGTPNHEQYV.

As regards this clone: An end of the junction does not agree with germline; a read error may underlie this. The rearrangement joins TRBV19 to TRBJ1-5; a possible D gene is TRBD1 (6 bases). In germline, CDR1 is LNHDA, CDR2 SQIVND (reference sequence). The CDR3 totals 14 residues. CDR3 sequence reads: CASSSPGGKQPQHF. Written as DNA, the CDR3 is TGTGCCAGTAGTAGCCCGGGGGGCAAGCAGCCCCAGCATTTT.

This sequence joins TRBV30 and TRBJ1-2, with D possibly being TRBD1 (6 bases). Germline CDR1 is GTSNPN and CDR2 is SVGIG (reference sequence). V shed 2 bases and J shed 1 base, with 17 bases lying between them. The CDR3 is 16 amino acids. The CDR3 loop reads CAWSNDRLKVNYGYTF. The CDR3 nucleotides are TGTGCCTGGAGTAACGACAGGCTAAAGGTTAACTATGGCTACACCTTC.

This clone was recorded once. The rearrangement links TRBV6-6 to TRBJ2-5; D is perhaps TRBD1 (6 bases). The V gene's germline CDR1 is MNHNY and CDR2 SVGAGI (reference sequence). The CDR3 covers 14 residues. Between the trimmed V and J ends, which lost 0 bases and 3 bases, there was a span of 8 bases. CDR3 sequence: CASSYSNREETQYF. The CDR3 bases are TGTGCCAGCAGTTACTCGAACAGGGAAGAGACCCAGTACTTC.

The sample holds one count of this clone. The V gene is TRBV19, the J gene TRBJ1-5; the D gene is possibly TRBD1 (6 bases). Trimming removed 5 bases from V and 0 bases from J, with 11 bases in between. The CDR3 runs 15 residues. CDR1 LNHDA and CDR2 SQIVND come from the germline V gene (reference sequence). The CDR3 loop is CASSGEGHSNQPQHF. The CDR3 DNA is TGTGCCAGTAGTGGGGAGGGACATAGCAATCAGCCCCAGCATTTT.

The rearrangement joins TRBV19 to TRBJ1-5; 7 nucleotides match TRBD1. Germline-derived CDR1 and CDR2 are LNHDA and SQIVND (reference sequence). The CDR3 length is 13 residues. Losses at the gene ends were 6 bases for V and 6 bases for J; bases not matched to a gene: 5. The CDR3 loop is CASRTGTIQPQHF. CDR3 in DNA: TGTGCCAGTAGGACAGGGACGATTCAGCCCCAGCATTTT.

The chain couples TRBV5-4 to TRBJ2-2; 9 positions agree with TRBD1. Germline-derived CDR1 and CDR2 are SGHNT and YYREEE (reference sequence). V lost 0 bases and J lost 6; bases outside the gene matches: 6. CDR3 length: 16 residues. The CDR3 spells CASSLAPGQGSGELFF. Here the CDR3 DNA reads TGTGCCAGCAGCTTGGCCCCGGGACAGGGATCCGGGGAGCTGTTTTTT.

This clone was seen more than once but under ten times. The CDR3 is CASSAGRVGTDTQYF. The CDR3, as DNA: TGTGCCAGCAGTGCAGGGAGGGTGGGCACAGATACGCAGTATTTT. V usage is TRBV2 and J usage is TRBJ2-3; 7 bases fit TRBD2. The germline gives CDR1 SNHLY, CDR2 FYNNEI. V was clipped by 4 bases and J by 1 base; unmatched bases: 5. The CDR3 contains 15 residues.

V is TRBV27 and J is TRBJ1-2; 7 bases map to TRBD1. Per germline, CDR1 MNHEY and CDR2 SMNVEV (reference sequence). The CDR3 has 17 amino acids. V trimming: 2 bases; J trimming: 1 base; junction bases outside the gene matches: 10. The CDR3 sequence is CASSLRAGGRINYGYTF. CDR3 bases: TGTGCCAGCAGTTTACGGGCAGGGGGGCGGATTAACTATGGCTACACCTTC.

This rearrangement joins TRBV19 to TRBJ1-4, with 7 bases identical to TRBD1. The V gene's germline CDR1 is LNHDA and CDR2 SQIVND (reference sequence). Unmatched junction bases numbered 16, after V lost 4 bases and J lost 14 bases. The CDR3 contains 15 residues. The CDR3 sequence: CASSSEGAPLGWLFF. In DNA, the CDR3 is TGTGCCAGTAGTAGCGAGGGGGCCCCTTTGGGTTGGCTGTTTTTT.

V gene TRBV6-5 combines with J gene TRBJ2-1, with D hard to call. CDR3 length: 13 residues. Germline CDR1 MNHEY, CDR2 SVGAGI. V was trimmed by 0 bases and J by 9 bases, leaving 9 bases between them. CDR3 in DNA: TGTGCCAGCAGTTACTCCTTTTGGAGTGAGCAGTTCTTC. Translation gives CASSYSFWSEQFF.

The J gene is TRBJ2-3, the V gene TRBV9, with D tentatively TRBD2 (6 bases). The V end was cut by 2 bases, the J end by 2 bases, with 9 bases between. The CDR3 runs to 14 residues. CDR1 and CDR2 from the germline V gene are SGDLS and YYNGEE. The CDR3 coding sequence is TGTGCCAGCAGCGTCCGGGACTCCACAGATACGCAGTATTTT. It translates to CASSVRDSTDTQYF.

This clone was observed a single time. This sequence joins TRBV2 and TRBJ1-2, with D unresolved. This CDR3 region has 14 residues. The V end was cut by 7 bases, the J end by 0 bases, with 12 bases between. CDR1 is SNHLY and CDR2 is FYNNEI in the germline V gene. The CDR3 spells CASIPGITNYGYTF. The CDR3 DNA sequence: TGTGCCAGCATCCCGGGGATTACTAACTATGGCTACACCTTC.

V and J are TRBV2 and TRBJ1-5; 8 bases agree with TRBD1. From germline, CDR1 is SNHLY and CDR2 FYNNEI. The CDR3 length is 16 residues. V trimming: 4 bases; J trimming: 6 bases; junction bases outside the gene matches: 11. CDR3 in amino acids: CASSGQGMGNGQPQHF. CDR3 DNA: TGTGCCAGCAGTGGACAGGGGATGGGCAATGGTCAGCCCCAGCATTTT.

The chain carries TRBV4-3 and TRBJ1-4; 10 bases are a match to TRBD1. V was pared by 1 base and J by 4 bases, with 3 bases of the junction left unmatched. The CDR3 is 16 residues long. From germline, CDR1 is LGHNA and CDR2 YSLEER. CDR3 coding DNA: TGCGCCAGCAGCCAAGGACAGGGGGCTGGTAATGAAAAACTGTTTTTT. It is translated as CASSQGQGAGNEKLFF.

The chain carries TRBV7-2 and TRBJ2-3; 9 bases line up with TRBD2. Germline V CDR1 and CDR2: SGHTA, FQGNSA. This CDR3 spans 16 amino acids. The junction had 13 bases not matched to a gene; V was cut back by 4 bases and J by 8 bases. The CDR3 DNA is TGTGCCAGCAGCTCGAACCCTAGCGGGGCGGGAGGTACGCAGTATTTT. It is translated as CASSSNPSGAGGTQYF.